These 28 T cell receptor beta chains were all obtained from the same sample, sequenced in a study of blood T cell repertoires in COVID-19. The table came from immunoSEQ multiplex PCR; TCRdb's copy has only in-frame clones and leaves some out. The sample yields 150,000 or so clones, 88% seen once. Sequencing was done on a sample of peripheral blood. These receptors all come from a human donor in a cohort sampled during active COVID-19.

The chain employs TRBV2 and TRBJ1-2; no definite D call. The V end lost 4 bases, the J end lost 3 bases, and 9 bases lay between the germline ends. The CDR3 runs to 13 residues. CDR1 and CDR2 from the germline V gene are SNHLY and FYNNEI. CDR3 coding DNA: TGTGCCAGCAGTGTTACTGCTTACTATGGCTACACCTTC. This gives the protein CASSVTAYYGYTF.

V is TRBV9 and J is TRBJ2-2; 8 bases align to TRBD2. Germline V lookup: CDR1 SGDLS, CDR2 YYNGEE. The CDR3 has 15 amino acids. Losses at the gene ends were 2 bases for V and 1 base for J; bases not matched to a gene: 1. The CDR3 DNA sequence: TGTGCCAGCAGCGTGAGCGGGGGGAACACCGGGGAGCTGTTTTTT. It translates to CASSVSGGNTGELFF.

This clone was picked up one time. V gene TRBV7-6 combines with J gene TRBJ2-7; 11 bases fit TRBD2. Germline V gene lookup returns CDR1 SGHVS and CDR2 FNYEAQ. Trimming cost V 1 base and J 5 bases; bases outside gene matches: 7. The CDR3 extends over 16 amino acids. CDR3 protein: CASSLEASGGSHEQYF. CDR3 nucleotides: TGTGCCAGCAGCTTAGAAGCTAGCGGGGGGTCCCACGAGCAGTACTTC.

V and J are TRBV5-4 and TRBJ1-3, with D possibly being TRBD1 (5 bases). The V and J ends lost 2 bases and 6 bases respectively, with 12 bases between them. This CDR3 is built from 14 residues. CDR1 and CDR2 from the germline V gene are SGHNT and YYREEE (reference sequence). CDR3 in DNA: TGTGCCAGCAGCTTATCGCAGGGTGCAAACACCATATATTTT. Translated: CASSLSQGANTIYF.

The chain uses TRBV5-5 and TRBJ1-4; possible D gene TRBD1, 5 bases. Germline V gene lookup returns CDR1 SGHKS and CDR2 YYEKEE (reference sequence). This CDR3 has 17 residues. The V gene lost 4 bases and the J gene lost 8 bases, with 24 bases spanning the gap. The CDR3 DNA sequence: TGTGCCAGCAGCCTGCGGACCGGGCCAGGTCGGGGGGAAAAACTGTTTTTT. This translates into CASSLRTGPGRGEKLFF.

The V gene is TRBV11-2, the J gene TRBJ2-7; the match to TRBD2 covers 10 bases. CDR3 length: 14 amino acids. The V and J ends lost 7 bases and 11 bases, in that order; junction bases with no gene match: 14. Germline V gene sequence: CDR1 SGHAT, CDR2 FQNNGV. In DNA, the CDR3 is TGTGCCAGCAAGTCCGGCGGGACTAGCGTAATGGAGTACTTC. This translates into CASKSGGTSVMEYF.

J is TRBJ2-1 and V is TRBV29-1; 12 bases are a match to TRBD1. The CDR3 consists of 14 residues. From germline, CDR1 is SQVTM and CDR2 ANQGSEA. V dropped 7 bases and J dropped 7; count of bases not matched to a gene: 8. CDR3 region: CSGRDRGRPNEQFF. In DNA form, the CDR3 reads TGCAGCGGGAGGGACAGGGGGCGTCCGAATGAGCAGTTCTTC.

This clone was observed many times. V and J are TRBV5-6 and TRBJ2-5; D is unclear. The CDR3 has 14 amino acids. V lost 0 bases to trimming and J lost 3 bases, with 9 bases between them. Germline lookup yields CDR1 SGHDT and CDR2 YYEEEE. CDR3 sequence reads: CASSLALPKETQYF. The CDR3 region has the DNA TGTGCCAGCAGCTTGGCACTACCAAAAGAGACCCAGTACTTC.

The chain recombines TRBV5-1 with TRBJ2-1, with TRBD2 matching over 8 bases. The CDR3 extends over 15 amino acids. Looked up from germline, CDR1 is SGHRS and CDR2 is YFSETQ. J was trimmed by 2 bases and V by 2 bases; bases with no gene match: 3. DNA for the CDR3: TGCGCCAGCAGCTTAAGCGGGAGACCCTACAATGAGCAGTTCTTC. Translating it yields CASSLSGRPYNEQFF.

The genes are TRBV20-1 and TRBJ1-5, with D possibly matching TRBD1 (5 bases). Per the germline V gene, CDR1 is DFQATT and CDR2 is SNEGSKA (reference sequence). CDR3 size: 13 residues. V dropped 3 bases and J dropped 5 bases, with 11 bases sitting between them. This CDR3 is CSASMGRDQPQHF. CDR3 bases: TGCAGTGCTAGTATGGGCAGGGATCAGCCCCAGCATTTT.

The chain employs TRBV29-1 and TRBJ1-1; 8 bases are a match to TRBD1. Germline CDR1 reads SQVTM; CDR2 reads ANQGSEA. Unmatched junction bases numbered 8, after V lost 4 bases and J lost 7 bases. The CDR3 sequence is 13 residues long. In DNA, the CDR3 is TGCAGCGTTGGGGTCTCAGGGGGCGGTGAAGCTTTCTTT. It codes for CSVGVSGGGEAFF.

This chain connects TRBV27 to TRBJ2-7, with 8 nucleotides matching TRBD2. Germline V CDR1 and CDR2: MNHEY, SMNVEV (reference sequence). CDR3 size: 15 residues. The ends lost 0 bases at V and 3 bases at J; junction bases unmatched: 4. CDR3 sequence: CASSLSGLGDYEQYF. In DNA form, the CDR3 reads TGTGCCAGCAGTTTATCGGGACTAGGGGACTACGAGCAGTACTTC.

This sequence joins TRBV3-1 (or the pseudogene TRBV3-2) and TRBJ2-7; TRBD2 matches 8 bases. Germline V gene sequence: CDR1 LGHDT, CDR2 YNNKEL (reference sequence). The CDR3 has 18 amino acids. The V segment lost 1 base and the J segment 3 bases; nucleotides outside the gene matches: 14. The CDR3 reads CASSQAGGVIGGNYEQYF. CDR3 coding DNA: TGTGCCAGCAGCCAAGCGGGAGGGGTTATTGGGGGGAACTACGAGCAGTACTTC.

V gene TRBV27 combines with J gene TRBJ2-3; the D gene is possibly TRBD2 (5 bases). V dropped 4 bases and J dropped 4 bases, with 9 bases sitting between them. CDR1 is MNHEY and CDR2 is SMNVEV in the germline V gene (reference sequence). The CDR3 sequence is 13 residues long. CDR3 nucleotides: TGTGCCAGCAGTTCCCTAGCTGCAGATACGCAGTATTTT. It translates to CASSSLAADTQYF.

This chain links TRBV7-9 with TRBJ2-7, with D maybe TRBD1 (6 bases). The germline V gene encodes CDR1 SEHNR and CDR2 FQNEAQ (reference sequence). Trimming removed 2 bases at V and 2 bases at J, with 16 bases between. CDR3 length equals 16 residues. The CDR3 DNA reads TGTGCCAGCAGCTTATTCTCGACAGGCGTTACCTACGAGCAGTACTTC. The encoded protein is CASSLFSTGVTYEQYF.

The chain carries TRBV11-2 and TRBJ2-1; D may be TRBD1 (6 bases). The CDR3 runs 18 residues. V was clipped by 2 bases and J by 3 bases, with 20 bases between them. Germline CDR1 reads SGHAT; CDR2 reads FQNNGV. The CDR3 nucleotides read TGTGCCAGCAGCTTACTATACAGGGTTTCCCCCCTCTACAATGAGCAGTTCTTC. This sequence encodes CASSLLYRVSPLYNEQFF.

This rearrangement joins TRBV27 to TRBJ1-2; D ambiguous. The CDR3 has 21 amino acids. Trimming left V 0 bases short and J 5 bases short, with 31 bases between. Germline CDR1 is MNHEY and CDR2 is SMNVEV (reference sequence). CDR3 DNA: TGTGCCAGCAGTTTATCCCCTACGCGCGGGTTGAGGATCATAGCTGGATATGGCTACACCTTC. It specifies CASSLSPTRGLRIIAGYGYTF.

The gene calls are TRBV28 and TRBJ1-5; 10 positions agree with TRBD1. The germline V gene has CDR1 MDHEN and CDR2 SYDVKM. The CDR3 runs 20 residues. V trimming: 6 bases; J trimming: 5 bases; junction bases outside the gene matches: 22. This chain's CDR3 is CASRNRARDRGIYGYQPQHF. CDR3 sequence (DNA): TGTGCCAGCAGAAACAGAGCCCGGGACAGGGGAATCTATGGGTATCAGCCCCAGCATTTT.

The V call is TRBV9, the J call TRBJ2-1; 9 positions match TRBD2. The CDR3 runs 15 residues. The germline gives CDR1 SGDLS, CDR2 YYNGEE. V shed 4 bases and J 7 bases; nucleotides not matched to a gene: 9. The CDR3 DNA reads as TGTGCCAGCAGCCCGGGACTAGCAGATGGGAATGAGCAGTTCTTC. As protein: CASSPGLADGNEQFF.

The rearrangement uses TRBV6-2 or TRBV6-3 and TRBJ2-5; no reliable D call. The CDR3 has 11 residues. V lost 6 bases to trimming and J lost 7 bases, with 9 bases between them. CDR1 is MNHEY and CDR2 is SVGEGT in the germline V gene. This CDR3 reads CASSLPGTQYF. The CDR3 nucleotides are TGTGCCAGCAGCCTACCGGGGACCCAGTACTTC.

The V gene is TRBV27, the J gene TRBJ2-1, with a tentative D call TRBD2 (6 bases). CDR3 length: 14 residues. V was pared by 6 bases and J by 5 bases, with 14 bases between. Germline CDR1 and CDR2: MNHEY and SMNVEV (reference sequence). The CDR3 DNA sequence: TGTGCCAGCAGCGTCGGGGGAGGCGACAATGAGCAGTTCTTC. The encoded protein is CASSVGGGDNEQFF.

This clone was found a few times. The chain is built from TRBV30 and TRBJ1-5; possible D gene TRBD1, 5 bases. From germline, CDR1 is GTSNPN and CDR2 SVGIG (reference sequence). This CDR3 region has 17 residues. Trimming took 0 bases from V and 0 from J, leaving 15 bases between them. The CDR3 protein is CAWSVSGRGNSNQPQHF. The CDR3 coding sequence is TGTGCCTGGAGTGTAAGTGGTAGGGGTAATAGCAATCAGCCCCAGCATTTT. The full variable domain, rest sourced from reference TRBV30 and TRBJ1-5, is SQTIHQWPATLVQPVGSPLSLECTVEGTSNPNLYWYRQAAGRGLQLLFYSVGIGQISSEVPQNLSASRPQDRQFILSSKKLLLSDSGFYLCAWSVSGRGNSNQPQHFGDGTRLSIL.

This CDR3 reads CASSNNRGLTGNQPQHF. CDR3 bases: TGTGCCAGCAGTAACAACAGGGGGCTAACGGGCAATCAGCCCCAGCATTTT. V gene TRBV6-2 or TRBV6-3 combines with J gene TRBJ1-5, with 9 positions matching TRBD1. Germline CDR1 is MNHEY and CDR2 is SVGEGT. The V and J ends lost 5 bases and 2 bases, in that order; junction bases with no gene match: 10. This CDR3 comprises 17 residues.

This chain joins TRBV19 and TRBJ2-1, with unresolved D. Trimming removed 2 bases from V and 6 bases from J, with 8 bases in between. This CDR3 is built from 13 residues. CDR1 is LNHDA and CDR2 is SQIVND in the germline V gene (reference sequence). The CDR3: CASSILSSNEQFF. CDR3 DNA: TGTGCCAGTAGTATATTATCGTCCAATGAGCAGTTCTTC.

The gene calls are TRBV5-1 and TRBJ2-5, with TRBD2 matching 9 bases. CDR1 and CDR2 from the germline V gene are SGHRS and YFSETQ. The CDR3 is 16 residues long. J gave up 7 bases and V 0 bases, and 10 bases lay outside the gene matches. The CDR3 sequence is CASSLGLLAGPRTQYF. CDR3 coding DNA: TGCGCCAGCAGCTTGGGGCTACTAGCGGGCCCGAGGACCCAGTACTTC.

The chain combines TRBV28 with TRBJ2-1; TRBD2 agrees at 7 bases. Germline V CDR1 and CDR2: MDHEN, SYDVKM. This CDR3 region has 15 residues. Losses at the gene ends were 6 bases for V and 4 bases for J; bases not matched to a gene: 9. CDR3 residues: CASSPWRERYNEQFF. The CDR3 nucleotides are TGTGCCAGCAGCCCGTGGCGGGAGAGATACAATGAGCAGTTCTTC.

The chain uses TRBV19 and TRBJ1-1; D remains unclear. The CDR3 has 13 amino acids. Germline CDR1 LNHDA, CDR2 SQIVND (reference sequence). Trimming left V 4 bases short and J 3 bases short, with 9 bases between. DNA for the CDR3: TGTGCCAGTAGTACGTCTTCGGACACTGAAGCTTTCTTT. It yields the protein CASSTSSDTEAFF.

The chain links TRBV30 to TRBJ2-7; the match to TRBD2 covers 7 bases. Germline V gene lookup returns CDR1 GTSNPN and CDR2 SVGIG (reference sequence). This CDR3 spans 13 amino acids. V trimming: 1 base; J trimming: 3 bases; junction bases outside the gene matches: 3. The CDR3 loop is CAWSAQRDYEQYF. In nucleotides, the CDR3 is TGTGCCTGGAGTGCCCAGCGGGACTACGAGCAGTACTTC. Supplemented by reference TRBV30 and TRBJ2-7, the full variable domain reads SQTIHQWPATLVQPVGSPLSLECTVEGTSNPNLYWYRQAAGRGLQLLFYSVGIGQISSEVPQNLSASRPQDRQFILSSKKLLLSDSGFYLCAWSAQRDYEQYFGPGTRLTVT.